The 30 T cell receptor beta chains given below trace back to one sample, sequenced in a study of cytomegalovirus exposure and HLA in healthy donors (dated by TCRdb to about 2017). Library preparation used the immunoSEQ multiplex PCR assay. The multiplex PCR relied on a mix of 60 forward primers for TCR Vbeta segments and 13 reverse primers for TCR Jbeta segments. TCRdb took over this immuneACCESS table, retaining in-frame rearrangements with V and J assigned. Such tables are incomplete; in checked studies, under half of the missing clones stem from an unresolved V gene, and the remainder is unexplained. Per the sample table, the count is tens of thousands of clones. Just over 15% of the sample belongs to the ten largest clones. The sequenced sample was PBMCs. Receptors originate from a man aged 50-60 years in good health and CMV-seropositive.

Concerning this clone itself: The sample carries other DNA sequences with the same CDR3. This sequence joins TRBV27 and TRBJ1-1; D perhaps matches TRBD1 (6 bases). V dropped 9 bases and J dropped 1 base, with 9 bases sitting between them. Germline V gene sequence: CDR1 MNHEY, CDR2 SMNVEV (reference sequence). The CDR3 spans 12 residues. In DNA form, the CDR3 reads TGTGCCAGTTCGACAGGGAACACTGAAGCTTTCTTT. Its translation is CASSTGNTEAFF.

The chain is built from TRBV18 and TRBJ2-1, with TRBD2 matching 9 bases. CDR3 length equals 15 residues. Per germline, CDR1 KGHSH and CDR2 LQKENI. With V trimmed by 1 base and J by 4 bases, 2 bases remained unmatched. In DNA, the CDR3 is TGTGCCAGCTCACCACTAGCGGGAGCTTACAATGAGCAGTTCTTC. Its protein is CASSPLAGAYNEQFF.

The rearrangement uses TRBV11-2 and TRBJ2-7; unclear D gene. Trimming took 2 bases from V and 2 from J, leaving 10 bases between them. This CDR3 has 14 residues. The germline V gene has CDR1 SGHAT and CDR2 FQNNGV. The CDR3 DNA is TGTGCCAGCAGCTTATCATCCCCAGCCTACGAGCAGTACTTC. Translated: CASSLSSPAYEQYF.

The DNA of the CDR3 is TGCGCCAGCAGCAAACTAGCGGGACCTACCACAGATACGCAGTATTTT. It encodes CASSKLAGPTTDTQYF. The chain combines TRBV5-1 with TRBJ2-3; 10 bases match TRBD2. The CDR3 contains 16 residues. V was pared by 4 bases and J by 2 bases, with 7 bases of the junction left unmatched. Germline CDR1 reads SGHRS; CDR2 reads YFSETQ.

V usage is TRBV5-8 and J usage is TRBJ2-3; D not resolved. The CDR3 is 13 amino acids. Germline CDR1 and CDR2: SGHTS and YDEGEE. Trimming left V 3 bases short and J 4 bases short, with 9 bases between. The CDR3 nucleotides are TGTGCCAGCAGCTCCCGGTCTTCAGATACGCAGTATTTT. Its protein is CASSSRSSDTQYF. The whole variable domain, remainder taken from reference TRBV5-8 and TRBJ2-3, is EAGVTQSPTHLIKTRGQQATLRCSPISGHTSVYWYQQALGLGLQFLLWYDEGEERNRGNFPPRFSGRQFPNYSSELNVNALELEDSALYLCASSSRSSDTQYFGPGTRLTVL.

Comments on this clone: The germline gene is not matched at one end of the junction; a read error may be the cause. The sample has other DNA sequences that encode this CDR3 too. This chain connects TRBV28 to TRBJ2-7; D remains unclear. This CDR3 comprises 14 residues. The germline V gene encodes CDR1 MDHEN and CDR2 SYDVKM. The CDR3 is CASSLGGSSYEQYF. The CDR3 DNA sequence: TGTGCCAGTAGTTTAGGCGGAAGCTCCTACGAGCAGTACTTC.

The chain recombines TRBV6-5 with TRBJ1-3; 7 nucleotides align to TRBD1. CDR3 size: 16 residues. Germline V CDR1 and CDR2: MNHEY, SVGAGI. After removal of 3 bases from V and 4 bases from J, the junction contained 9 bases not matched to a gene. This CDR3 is CASSYAGTASGNTIYF. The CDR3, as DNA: TGTGCCAGCAGTTATGCCGGGACAGCCTCGGGAAACACCATATATTTT.

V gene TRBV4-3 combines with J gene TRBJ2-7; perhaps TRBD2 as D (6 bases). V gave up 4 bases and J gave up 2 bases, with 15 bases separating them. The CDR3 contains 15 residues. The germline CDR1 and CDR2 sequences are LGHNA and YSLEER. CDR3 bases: TGCGCCAGCAGCCTGGGACTCGATGCAGCCTACGAGCAGTACTTC. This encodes CASSLGLDAAYEQYF.

CDR3 in amino acids: CASRPGLAGSYEQYV. In DNA, the CDR3 is TGCGCCAGCAGACCGGGACTAGCGGGATCCTACGAGCAGTACGTC. The chain couples TRBV5-1 to TRBJ2-7; 13 bases match TRBD2. Germline loops: CDR1 SGHRS, CDR2 YFSETQ. CDR3 length: 15 amino acids. V lost 5 bases to trimming and J lost 1 base; unmatched junction nucleotides: 3.

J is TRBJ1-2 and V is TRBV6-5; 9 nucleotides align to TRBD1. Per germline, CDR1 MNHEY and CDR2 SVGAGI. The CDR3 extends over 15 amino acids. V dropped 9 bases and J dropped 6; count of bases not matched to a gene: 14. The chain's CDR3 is CASGGLWGDRDGYTF. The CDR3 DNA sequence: TGTGCCAGTGGAGGGCTTTGGGGGGACAGGGATGGCTACACCTTC.

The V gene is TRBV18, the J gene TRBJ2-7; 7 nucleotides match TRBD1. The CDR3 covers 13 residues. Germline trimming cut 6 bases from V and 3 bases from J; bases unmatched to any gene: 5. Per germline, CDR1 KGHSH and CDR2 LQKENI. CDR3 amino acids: CASSQGDSYEQYF. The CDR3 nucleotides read TGTGCCAGCTCTCAGGGGGACAGCTACGAGCAGTACTTC.

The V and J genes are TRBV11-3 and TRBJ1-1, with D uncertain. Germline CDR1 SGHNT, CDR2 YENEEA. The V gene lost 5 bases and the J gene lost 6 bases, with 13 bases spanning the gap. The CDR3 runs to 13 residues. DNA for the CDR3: TGTGCCAGCAGCCTGATAAGAAGCGCTGAAGCTTTCTTT. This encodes CASSLIRSAEAFF.

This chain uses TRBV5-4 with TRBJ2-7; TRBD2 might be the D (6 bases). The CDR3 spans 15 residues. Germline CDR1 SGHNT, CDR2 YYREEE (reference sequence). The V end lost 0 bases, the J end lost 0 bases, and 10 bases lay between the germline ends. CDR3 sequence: CASSLDSGSSYEQYF. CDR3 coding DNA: TGTGCCAGCAGCTTGGATAGCGGCAGCTCCTACGAGCAGTACTTC.

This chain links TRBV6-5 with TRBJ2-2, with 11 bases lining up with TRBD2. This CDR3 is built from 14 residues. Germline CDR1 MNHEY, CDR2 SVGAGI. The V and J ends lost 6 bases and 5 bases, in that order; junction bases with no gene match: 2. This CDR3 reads CASRWTSGTGELFF. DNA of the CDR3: TGTGCCAGCAGGTGGACTAGCGGGACCGGGGAGCTGTTTTTT.

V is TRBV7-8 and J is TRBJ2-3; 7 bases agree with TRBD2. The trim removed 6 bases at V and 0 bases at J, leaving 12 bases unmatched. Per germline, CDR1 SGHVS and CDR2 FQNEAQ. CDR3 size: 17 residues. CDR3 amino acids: CASRNSGGGDSTDTQYF. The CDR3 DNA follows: TGTGCCAGCAGGAACTCGGGAGGAGGGGACAGCACAGATACGCAGTATTTT.

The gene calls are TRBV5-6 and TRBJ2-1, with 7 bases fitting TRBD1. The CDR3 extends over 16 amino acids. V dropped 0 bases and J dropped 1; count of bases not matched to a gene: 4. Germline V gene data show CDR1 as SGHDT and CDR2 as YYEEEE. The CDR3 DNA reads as TGTGCCAGCAGCTTGGCCGCAGGGGGTTCCTACAATGAGCAGTTCTTC. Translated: CASSLAAGGSYNEQFF. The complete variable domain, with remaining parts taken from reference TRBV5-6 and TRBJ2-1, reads DAGVTQSPTHLIKTRGQQVTLRCSPKSGHDTVSWYQQALGQGPQFIFQYYEEEERQRGNFPDRFSGHQFPNYSSELNVNALLLGDSALYLCASSLAAGGSYNEQFFGPGTRLTVL.

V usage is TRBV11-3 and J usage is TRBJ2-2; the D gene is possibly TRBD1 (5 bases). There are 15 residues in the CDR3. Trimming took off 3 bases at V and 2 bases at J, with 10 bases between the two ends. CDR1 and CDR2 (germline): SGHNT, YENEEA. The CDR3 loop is CASSLLGENTGELFF. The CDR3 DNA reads TGTGCCAGCAGCTTGTTAGGGGAAAACACCGGGGAGCTGTTTTTT.

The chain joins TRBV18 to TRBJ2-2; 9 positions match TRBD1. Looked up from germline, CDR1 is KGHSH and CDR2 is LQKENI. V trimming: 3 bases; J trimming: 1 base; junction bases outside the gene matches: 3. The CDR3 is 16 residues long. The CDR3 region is CASSPRGQGNTGELFF. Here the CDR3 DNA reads TGTGCCAGCTCACCGAGGGGACAGGGGAACACCGGGGAGCTGTTTTTT.

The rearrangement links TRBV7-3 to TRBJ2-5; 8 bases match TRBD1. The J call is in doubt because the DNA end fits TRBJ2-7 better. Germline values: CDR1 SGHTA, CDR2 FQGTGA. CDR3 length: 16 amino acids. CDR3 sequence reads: CASSLANRGASYEQYF. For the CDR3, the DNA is TGTGCCAGCAGCTTGGCTAACAGGGGGGCAAGCTACGAGCAGTACTTC.

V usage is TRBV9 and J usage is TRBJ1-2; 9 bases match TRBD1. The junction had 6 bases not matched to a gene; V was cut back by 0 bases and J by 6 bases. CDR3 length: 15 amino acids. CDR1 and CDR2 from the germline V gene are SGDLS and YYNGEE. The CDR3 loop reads CASSVGYRGHNGYTF. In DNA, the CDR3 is TGTGCCAGCAGCGTAGGTTACAGGGGGCACAATGGCTACACCTTC.

The chain's CDR3 is CASSVAGAGEWDTQYF. The CDR3 DNA reads as TGTGCCAGCAGCGTAGCTGGTGCGGGAGAGTGGGATACGCAGTATTTT. The V gene is TRBV9, the J gene TRBJ2-3, with 7 bases aligning to TRBD2. V shed 0 bases, J shed 6 bases, and the junction held 10 bases outside the gene matches. The CDR3 length is 16 residues. CDR1 is SGDLS, CDR2 YYNGEE, per germline.

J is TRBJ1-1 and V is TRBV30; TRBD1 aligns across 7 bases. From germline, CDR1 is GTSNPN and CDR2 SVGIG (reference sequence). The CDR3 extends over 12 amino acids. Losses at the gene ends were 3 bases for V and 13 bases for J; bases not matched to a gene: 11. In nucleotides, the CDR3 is TGTGCCTGGAGCTCACCGACAGGGTGGGTTTTCTTT. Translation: CAWSSPTGWVFF.

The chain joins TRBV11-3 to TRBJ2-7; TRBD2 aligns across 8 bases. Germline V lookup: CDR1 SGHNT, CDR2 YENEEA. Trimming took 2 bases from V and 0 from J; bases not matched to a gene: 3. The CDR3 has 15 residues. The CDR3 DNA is TGTGCCAGCAGCTTAAGCGGGAGTAGCTCCTACGAGCAGTACGTC. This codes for CASSLSGSSSYEQYV.

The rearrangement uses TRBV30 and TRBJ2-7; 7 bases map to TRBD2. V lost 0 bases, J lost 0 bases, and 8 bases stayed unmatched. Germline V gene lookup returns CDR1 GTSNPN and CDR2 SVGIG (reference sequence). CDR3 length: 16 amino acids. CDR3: CAWSVGGAFNSYEQYF. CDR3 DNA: TGTGCCTGGAGTGTGGGAGGGGCGTTCAACTCCTACGAGCAGTACTTC.

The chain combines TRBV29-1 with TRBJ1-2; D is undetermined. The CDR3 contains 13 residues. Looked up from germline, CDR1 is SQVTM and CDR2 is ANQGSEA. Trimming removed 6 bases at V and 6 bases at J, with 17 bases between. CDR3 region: CSVPEVATDGYTF. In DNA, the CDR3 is TGCAGCGTCCCGGAGGTGGCCACCGATGGCTACACCTTC. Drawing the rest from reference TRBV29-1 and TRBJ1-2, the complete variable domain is SAVISQKPSRDICQRGTSLTIQCQVDSQVTMMFWYRQQPGQSLTLIATANQGSEATYESGFVIDKFPISRPNLTFSTLTVSNMSPEDSSIYLCSVPEVATDGYTFGSGTRLTVV.

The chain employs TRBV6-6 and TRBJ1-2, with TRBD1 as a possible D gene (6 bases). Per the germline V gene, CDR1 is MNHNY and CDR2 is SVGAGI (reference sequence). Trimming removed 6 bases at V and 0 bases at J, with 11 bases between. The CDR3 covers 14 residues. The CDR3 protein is CASRQGTANYGYTF. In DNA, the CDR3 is TGTGCCAGCAGACAGGGCACAGCTAACTATGGCTACACCTTC.

The CDR3 DNA is TGTGCCAGCAGCTCATTTCCCAGGGGTTACGAGCAGTACTTC. Encoded protein: CASSSFPRGYEQYF. The chain recombines TRBV11-3 with TRBJ2-7, with D possibly TRBD1 on 6 matching bases. The V and J ends lost 4 bases and 4 bases respectively, with 14 bases between them. This CDR3 is built from 14 residues. CDR1 is SGHNT, CDR2 YENEEA, per germline.

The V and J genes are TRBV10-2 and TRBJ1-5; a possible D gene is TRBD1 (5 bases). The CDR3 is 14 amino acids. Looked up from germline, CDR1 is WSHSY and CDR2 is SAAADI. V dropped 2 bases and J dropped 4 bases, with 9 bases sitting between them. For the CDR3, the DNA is TGCGCCAGCAGTGAGCAGGGATTTAATCAGCCCCAGCATTTT. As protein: CASSEQGFNQPQHF.

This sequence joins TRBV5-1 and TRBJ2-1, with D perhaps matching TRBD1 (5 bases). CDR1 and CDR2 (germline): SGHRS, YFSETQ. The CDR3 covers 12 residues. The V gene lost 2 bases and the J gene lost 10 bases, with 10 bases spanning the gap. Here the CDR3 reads CASSFPRAEQFF. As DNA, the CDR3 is TGCGCCAGCAGCTTTCCCAGGGCGGAGCAGTTCTTC.

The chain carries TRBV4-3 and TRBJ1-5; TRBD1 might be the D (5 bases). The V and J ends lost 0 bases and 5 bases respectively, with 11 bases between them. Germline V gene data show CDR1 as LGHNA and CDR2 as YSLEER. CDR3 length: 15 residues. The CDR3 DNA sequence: TGCGCCAGCAGCCAAGATCGAGACAGCGATCAGCCCCAGCATTTT. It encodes CASSQDRDSDQPQHF.